The rows below give T cell receptor beta chains drawn from one sample of a study of blood T cell repertoires in COVID-19. Clones were sequenced by immunoSEQ multiplex PCR, and TCRdb holds only the in-frame ones, with some missing. The sample holds 200,000 to 250,000 clones; less than 85% are singletons and the top ten take about 2%. Sequencing was carried out using PBMCs or T cells enriched from blood (not recorded which). These receptors were obtained from a man aged 55 to 70 who had recovered from COVID-19. Each CDR3 is given with its conserved first and last residue.

CASSLGGISYNEQFF	TRBJ2-1	TRBV7-6
CASSPWDRGSRNEQFF	TRBJ2-1	TRBV11-3
CASSSRFTGNTGELFF	TRBJ2-2	TRBV5-1
CASSPTSNTEAFF	TRBJ1-1	TRBV18
CASSRSFSGANVLTF	TRBJ2-6	TRBV3-1/TRBV3-2
CASSADRGVAEKLFF	TRBJ1-4	TRBV19
CASSPRGEVYGYTF	TRBJ1-2	TRBV6-5
CASSLTEYRADNEQFF	TRBJ2-1	TRBV7-3
CASSLSGGASYNEQFF	TRBJ2-1	TRBV18
CASSWGVEQYF	TRBJ2-7	TRBV7-9
CASSKRQGLSGNTIYF	TRBJ1-3	TRBV5-6
CASSLGHANEKLFF	TRBJ1-4	TRBV7-2
CASSRDRGNEQFF	TRBJ2-1	TRBV11-1
CASSWGENTEAFF	TRBJ1-1	TRBV11-3
CASSFGTGNTEAFF	TRBJ1-1	TRBV13
CSVDGQGAGEQYF	TRBJ2-7	TRBV29-1
CAIRRTYSLGEQYF	TRBJ2-7	TRBV7-9
CASSPREGEGTEAFF	TRBJ1-1	TRBV4-1
CASSKLLSGAETQYF	TRBJ2-5	TRBV21-1
CASSVDGVRNQPQHF	TRBJ1-5	TRBV9
CASSLLNSGANVLTF	TRBJ2-6	TRBV5-1
CASSTVPNYEQYF	TRBJ2-7	TRBV6-5
CASSPTGGAYEQYF	TRBJ2-7	TRBV6-5
CASSYQGLGGYNEQFF	TRBJ2-1	TRBV6-2/TRBV6-3
CASSLQQNYGYTF	TRBJ1-2	TRBV12-3/TRBV12-4
CASSVGFGASPLHF	TRBJ1-6	TRBV9
CASSQDRTSGGYTGELFF	TRBJ2-2	TRBV4-3
CASSFGTGSAGANVLTF	TRBJ2-6	TRBV5-5
CATRDRYNTEAFF	TRBJ1-1	TRBV7-9
CASSADRARTGSPLHF	TRBJ1-6	TRBV2
CASSPRGTGLNTEAFF	TRBJ1-1	TRBV18
CASSFMIQGAEGANVLTF	TRBJ2-6	TRBV7-9
CASSLARGSHGYTF	TRBJ1-2	TRBV5-1
CASRLGQRTLNTEAFF	TRBJ1-1	TRBV5-1
CASSPGTANTEAFF	TRBJ1-1	TRBV7-8
CASSLGPSPYEQYF	TRBJ2-7	TRBV11-2
CASSSGTGGGQPQHF	TRBJ1-5	TRBV13
CASSPGDGTHEQYF	TRBJ2-7	TRBV18
CATSDIGSADTQYF	TRBJ2-3	TRBV24-1
CASSQDSDTGELFF	TRBJ2-2	TRBV4-2
CASSSPGTGVEGYNSPLHF	TRBJ1-6	TRBV7-9
CSVPFRDLEYGYTF	TRBJ1-2	TRBV29-1
CASSIVTGGGYTF	TRBJ1-2	TRBV19
CASSEQGKYGYTF	TRBJ1-2	TRBV6-1